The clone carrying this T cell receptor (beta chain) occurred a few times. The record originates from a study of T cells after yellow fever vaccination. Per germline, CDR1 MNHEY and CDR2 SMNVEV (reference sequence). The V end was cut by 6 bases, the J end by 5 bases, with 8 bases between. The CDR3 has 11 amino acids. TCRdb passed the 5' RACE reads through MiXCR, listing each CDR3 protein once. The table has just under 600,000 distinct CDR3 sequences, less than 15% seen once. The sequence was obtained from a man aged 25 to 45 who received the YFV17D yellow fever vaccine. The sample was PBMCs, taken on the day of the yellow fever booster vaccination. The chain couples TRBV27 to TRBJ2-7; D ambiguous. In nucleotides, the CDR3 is TGTGCCAGCAGCTCAGCCAACGAGCAGTACTTC. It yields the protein CASSSANEQYF.